Sequencing of this TCR beta chain was carried out in a study of T cell responses to AZD1222 COVID-19 vaccine. CDR3 length equals 13 residues. Germline V gene sequence: CDR1 SEHNR, CDR2 FQNEAQ (reference sequence). The ends were cut back, 0 bases at V and 13 bases at J, with 13 bases in the middle. Notes on the study in general: The sample set comprised mostly white British donors with more females, and clonal diversity was possibly underestimated. The study found Spike-specific TCR breadth and depth rose after two AZD1222 doses. Baseline seropositives among AZD1222 recipients totaled only five or six.

Points on this clone: What it recognizes is unknown.

Clones were sequenced by immunoSEQ multiplex PCR, and TCRdb holds only the in-frame ones, with some missing. The profile covers over 95,000 clones, with about nine tenths appearing a single time and roughly 15% taken by the ten largest. The genes are TRBV7-9 and TRBJ2-1, with no clear D. This receptor was taken from an adult who received the AZD1222 COVID-19 vaccine. The sequencing used peripheral blood, collected 28 days after the second AZD1222 dose. The CDR3 nucleotides are TGTGCCAGCAGCTTAGCAGGTAATGGGCTACAGTTCTTC. As protein: CASSLAGNGLQFF.